This T cell receptor beta chain was captured in a study of cytomegalovirus exposure and HLA in healthy donors. The CDR3 spans 13 residues. V was cut by 4 bases and J by 2 bases, with 9 bases left in between. Germline CDR1 is SGHRS and CDR2 is YFSETQ. As for this clone: Its antigen is unknown.

PCR used 60 Vbeta primers and 13 Jbeta primers. Per the original methods: As a later analysis found, there were 80 million to 90 million unique TCR beta chains, of which about 10 million were shared. The data were produced by immunoSEQ multiplex PCR, yet TCRdb's version contains in-frame clones alone and is incomplete. Clonal size and the V and J genes are those of that table, whereas D and trimming came from the DNA. Counted here are over 150,000 clones, around 75% occurring once; the ten biggest clones make up 1.9%. Study-level results: The productive fraction for most TCR beta V segments was about 87% or about 30% in an earlier analysis. Common viral pathogens (according to a later analysis) appeared linked to several of the most significant clusters.

The receptor comes from a human donor in good health. The rearrangement joins TRBV5-1 to TRBJ1-2; D gene ambiguous. Sequenced input: PBMCs. The CDR3 sequence: CASSPQENYGYTF. CDR3 DNA: TGCGCCAGCAGCCCTCAGGAAAACTATGGCTACACCTTC.